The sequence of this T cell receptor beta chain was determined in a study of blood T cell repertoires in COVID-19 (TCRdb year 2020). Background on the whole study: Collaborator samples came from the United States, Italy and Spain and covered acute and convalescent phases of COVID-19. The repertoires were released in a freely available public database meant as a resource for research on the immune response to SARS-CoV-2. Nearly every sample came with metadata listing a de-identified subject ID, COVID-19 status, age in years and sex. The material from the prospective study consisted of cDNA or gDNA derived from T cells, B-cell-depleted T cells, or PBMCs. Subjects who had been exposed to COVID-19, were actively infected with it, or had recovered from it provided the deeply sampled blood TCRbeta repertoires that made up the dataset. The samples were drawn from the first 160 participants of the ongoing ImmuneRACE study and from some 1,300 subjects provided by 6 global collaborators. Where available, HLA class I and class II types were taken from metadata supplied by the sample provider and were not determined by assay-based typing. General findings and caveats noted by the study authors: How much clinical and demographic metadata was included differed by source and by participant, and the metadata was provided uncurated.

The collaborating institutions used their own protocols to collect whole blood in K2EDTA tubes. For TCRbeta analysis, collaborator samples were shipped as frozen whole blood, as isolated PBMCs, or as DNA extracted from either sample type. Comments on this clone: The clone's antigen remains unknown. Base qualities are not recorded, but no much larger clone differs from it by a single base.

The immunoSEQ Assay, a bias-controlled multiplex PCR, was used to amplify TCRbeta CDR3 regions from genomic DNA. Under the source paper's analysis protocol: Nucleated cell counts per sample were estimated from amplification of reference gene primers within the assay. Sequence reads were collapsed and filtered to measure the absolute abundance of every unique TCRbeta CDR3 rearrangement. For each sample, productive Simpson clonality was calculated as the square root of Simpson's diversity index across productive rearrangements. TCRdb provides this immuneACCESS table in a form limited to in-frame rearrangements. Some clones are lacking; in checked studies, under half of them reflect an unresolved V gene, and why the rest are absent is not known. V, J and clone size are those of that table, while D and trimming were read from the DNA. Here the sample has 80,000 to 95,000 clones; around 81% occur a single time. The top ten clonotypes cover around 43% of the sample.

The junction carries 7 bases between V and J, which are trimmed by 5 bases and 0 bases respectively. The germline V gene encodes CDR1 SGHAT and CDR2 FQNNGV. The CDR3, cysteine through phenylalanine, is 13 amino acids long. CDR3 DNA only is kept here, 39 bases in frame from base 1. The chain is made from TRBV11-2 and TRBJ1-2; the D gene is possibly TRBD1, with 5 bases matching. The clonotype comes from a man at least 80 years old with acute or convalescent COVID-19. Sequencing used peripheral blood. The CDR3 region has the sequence CASSPDTNYGYTF. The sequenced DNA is TGTGCCAGCAGCCCGGACACTAACTATGGCTACACCTTC.